The 22 T cell receptor beta chains listed next were all sequenced from one sample in a study of OX40 agonist ivuxolimab in advanced cancers. TCRdb's copy holds only in-frame clones and misses some; the assay was immunoSEQ multiplex PCR. Here the sample spans about 86,000 clones, roughly nine tenths being singletons. Sequenced material: CD4+ or CD8+ T cells sorted from blood, taken in a trial of the OX40 agonist ivuxolimab. The receptors derive from an adult with an advanced solid tumor such as melanoma, head and neck, liver or kidney cancer.

This chain joins TRBV6-6 and TRBJ2-2, with 7 positions matching TRBD2. J was trimmed by 1 base and V by 5 bases; bases with no gene match: 7. This CDR3 is built from 16 residues. The germline gives CDR1 MNHNY, CDR2 SVGAGI (reference sequence). This CDR3 reads CASSRLGGMNTGELFF. For the CDR3, the DNA is TGTGCCAGCAGTCGATTGGGAGGGATGAACACCGGGGAGCTGTTTTTT.

The rearrangement uses TRBV10-2 and TRBJ2-5; 10 bases agree with TRBD1. This CDR3 has 16 amino acids. The V gene's germline CDR1 is WSHSY and CDR2 SAAADI. Trimming cost V 6 bases and J 3 bases; bases outside gene matches: 10. The CDR3 sequence is CASSDFGTGDEETQYF. The CDR3 bases are TGCGCCAGCAGCGACTTCGGGACAGGGGACGAAGAGACCCAGTACTTC.

The rearrangement links TRBV7-2 to TRBJ1-5, with D hard to call. With 3 bases removed from V and 0 bases from J, the gap between germline ends came to 9 bases. This CDR3 region has 15 residues. Germline lookup yields CDR1 SGHTA and CDR2 FQGNSA. CDR3 in amino acids: CASSFRLYSNQPQHF. CDR3 bases: TGTGCCAGCAGCTTTCGCCTGTATAGCAATCAGCCCCAGCATTTT.

The chain is built from TRBV9 and TRBJ2-3; D uncertain. The CDR3 extends over 13 amino acids. Germline V gene data show CDR1 as SGDLS and CDR2 as YYNGEE. Trimming pared 0 bases from V and 0 bases from J, leaving 2 bases between. The CDR3 nucleotides are TGTGCCAGCAGCGTAGGTAGCACAGATACGCAGTATTTT. As protein: CASSVGSTDTQYF. Together with reference TRBV9 and TRBJ2-3, the CDR3 gives the full variable domain: DSGVTQTPKHLITATGQRVTLRCSPRSGDLSVYWYQQSLDQGLQFLIQYYNGEERAKGNILERFSAQQFPDLHSELNLSSLELGDSALYFCASSVGSTDTQYFGPGTRLTVL.

V and J are TRBV5-1 and TRBJ2-2, with 7 bases fitting TRBD1. The J segment lost 4 bases and the V segment lost 9 bases, leaving 12 bases of the junction unmatched. Looked up from germline, CDR1 is SGHRS and CDR2 is YFSETQ. CDR3 length equals 15 residues. The CDR3 sequence is CATQTGTASTGELFF. As DNA, the CDR3 is TGCGCCACTCAGACCGGGACAGCCTCCACCGGGGAGCTGTTTTTT.

This clone turned up a few times. The chain uses TRBV5-6 and TRBJ1-5; D not certain. Trimming removed 0 bases from V and 5 bases from J, with 9 bases in between. The CDR3 has 14 residues. Germline V gene sequence: CDR1 SGHDT, CDR2 YYEEEE. Written as DNA, the CDR3 is TGTGCCAGCAGCTTGGGGGGTCCCGATCAGCCCCAGCATTTT. Its translation is CASSLGGPDQPQHF. The full variable domain, with the rest looked up from reference TRBV5-6 and TRBJ1-5, is DAGVTQSPTHLIKTRGQQVTLRCSPKSGHDTVSWYQQALGQGPQFIFQYYEEEERQRGNFPDRFSGHQFPNYSSELNVNALLLGDSALYLCASSLGGPDQPQHFGDGTRLSIL.

This clone showed up just once. This chain joins TRBV7-2 and TRBJ2-7; 8 nucleotides line up with TRBD2. This CDR3 region has 15 residues. Germline trimming cut 5 bases from V and 0 bases from J; bases unmatched to any gene: 6. CDR1 and CDR2 (germline): SGHTA, FQGNSA. The DNA of the CDR3 is TGTGCCAGCAGCATCACTAGCGGATCCTCCTACGAGCAGTACTTC. Translating gives CASSITSGSSYEQYF.

The chain joins TRBV7-6 to TRBJ2-3; TRBD1 might be the D (6 bases). The CDR3 is made up of 13 amino acids. V lost 4 bases to trimming and J lost 3 bases, with 8 bases between them. CDR1 is SGHVS and CDR2 is FNYEAQ in the germline V gene. CDR3 coding DNA: TGTGCCAGCAGCTCAACAGGGACAGATACGCAGTATTTT. Residues: CASSSTGTDTQYF.

The V gene is TRBV15, the J gene TRBJ2-2, with 7 bases that match TRBD2. The CDR3 is made up of 16 amino acids. Germline V gives CDR1 LNHNV, CDR2 YYDKDF (reference sequence). J was trimmed by 2 bases and V by 2 bases; bases with no gene match: 5. Written as DNA, the CDR3 is TGTGCCACCAGCAGATCGCGGGAGCCCAACACCGGGGAGCTGTTTTTT. Residues: CATSRSREPNTGELFF.

CDR3 in amino acids: CASSYLGGPHEQYF. CDR3 sequence (DNA): TGTGCCAGCAGTTACCTGGGGGGCCCCCACGAGCAGTACTTC. This chain links TRBV6-5 with TRBJ2-7; D possibly matches TRBD1 or TRBD2 (6 bases each). The V gene lost 2 bases and the J gene lost 5 bases, with 13 bases spanning the gap. Per germline, CDR1 MNHEY and CDR2 SVGAGI. This CDR3 is 14 amino acids long.

In this sample, this clone turned up once. The chain combines TRBV5-1 with TRBJ2-3; 8 bases fit TRBD1. CDR3 length: 17 residues. J was trimmed by 3 bases and V by 0 bases; bases with no gene match: 9. Germline V gives CDR1 SGHRS, CDR2 YFSETQ. The CDR3 here is CASSLGGWTGRTDTQYF. The CDR3, as DNA: TGCGCCAGCAGCTTGGGGGGTTGGACAGGGAGGACAGATACGCAGTATTTT.

V gene TRBV27 combines with J gene TRBJ1-1; 7 nucleotides align to TRBD1. Looked up from germline, CDR1 is MNHEY and CDR2 is SMNVEV (reference sequence). The trim removed 6 bases at V and 1 base at J, leaving 5 bases unmatched. The CDR3 contains 14 residues. CDR3 protein: CASSGDRANTEAFF. DNA of the CDR3: TGTGCCAGCAGCGGGGACAGAGCGAACACTGAAGCTTTCTTT.

Written as DNA, the CDR3 is TGCGCCAGCAGCCAAGTCTCAGCAACTAATGAAAAACTGTTTTTT. This sequence encodes CASSQVSATNEKLFF. V usage is TRBV4-1 and J usage is TRBJ1-4; no firm D call. Germline V gene sequence: CDR1 MGHRA, CDR2 YSYEKL. Trimming removed 1 base from V and 0 bases from J, with 6 bases in between. The CDR3 loop spans 15 amino acids.

The chain links TRBV7-2 to TRBJ2-1; D is possibly TRBD1 (5 bases). In germline, CDR1 is SGHTA, CDR2 FQGNSA. The CDR3 is 12 amino acids. The germline V and J ends were trimmed by 4 bases and 9 bases, with 10 bases remaining between them. The CDR3 coding sequence is TGTGCCAGCAGCTCCCAGGGCGTTGAGCAGTTCTTC. It yields the protein CASSSQGVEQFF. The full variable domain, rest sourced from reference TRBV7-2 and TRBJ2-1, is GAGVSQSPSNKVTEKGKDVELRCDPISGHTALYWYRQSLGQGLEFLIYFQGNSAPDKSGLPSDRFSAERTGGSVSTLTIQRTQQEDSAVYLCASSSQGVEQFFGPGTRLTVL.

For this clone: The germline gene is not matched at one end of the junction; a read error may be the cause. The rearrangement links TRBV7-7 to TRBJ2-7; D remains unclear. CDR1 is SSHAT, CDR2 FNYEAQ, per germline (reference sequence). This CDR3 has 13 amino acids. CDR3 bases: TGTGCTAGCAGCTTAGCCACCGAACTCGAGCAGTACTTC. Its protein product is CASSLATELEQYF.

This chain links TRBV7-3 with TRBJ2-5; weak D call: TRBD1 (6 bases). The CDR3 spans 16 residues. CDR1 is SGHTA, CDR2 FQGTGA, per germline. The V end was cut by 3 bases, the J end by 5 bases, with 19 bases between. The CDR3 region has the DNA TGTGCCAGCAGCTTGGGAACAGGGATGGCGTCGGAGACCCAGTACTTC. It yields the protein CASSLGTGMASETQYF.

The chain combines TRBV6-6 with TRBJ2-3, with D possibly being TRBD1 or TRBD2 (5 bases each). Germline V gene sequence: CDR1 MNHNY, CDR2 SVGAGI (reference sequence). The ends were cut back, 0 bases at V and 2 bases at J, with 9 bases in the middle. The CDR3 is 15 residues long. The CDR3 sequence is CASSYSWGNTDTQYF. The CDR3 region has the DNA TGTGCCAGCAGTTACTCGTGGGGGAACACAGATACGCAGTATTTT.

The rearrangement links TRBV11-2 to TRBJ2-7; D is ambiguous. The CDR3 has 11 residues. V was shortened by 5 bases and J by 5 bases, with 7 bases between the two germline ends. Germline CDR1 and CDR2: SGHAT and FQNNGV. The CDR3 loop reads CASSRHNEQYF. CDR3 DNA: TGTGCCAGCAGCCGCCATAACGAGCAGTACTTC.

The chain carries TRBV10-2 and TRBJ2-1, with a weak D call TRBD1 (5 bases). Trimming cost V 6 bases and J 4 bases, with 10 bases left between them. CDR1 and CDR2 (germline): WSHSY, SAAADI. This CDR3 has 13 residues. CDR3 coding DNA: TGCGCCAGCAGGGACATAAATTACAATGAGCAGTTCTTC. The encoded protein is CASRDINYNEQFF.

V is TRBV27 and J is TRBJ2-1; TRBD1 matches at 8 bases. After removal of 1 base from V and 4 bases from J, the junction contained 3 bases not matched to a gene. The CDR3 runs 15 residues. The germline V gene has CDR1 MNHEY and CDR2 SMNVEV (reference sequence). CDR3 nucleotide sequence: TGTGCCAGCAGTTTATTAACAGGGGGGTACAATGAGCAGTTCTTC. Translating gives CASSLLTGGYNEQFF.

The chain is built from TRBV4-1 and TRBJ2-1; D is unresolved. V was clipped by 8 bases and J by 6 bases, with 8 bases between them. The CDR3 is 11 amino acids. Germline V lookup: CDR1 MGHRA, CDR2 YSYEKL. CDR3 sequence: CASADRNEQFF. The CDR3 nucleotides read TGCGCCAGCGCGGACCGCAATGAGCAGTTCTTC.

J is TRBJ2-7 and V is TRBV11-3; D is ambiguous. CDR3 length: 11 amino acids. Trimming took off 1 base at V and 6 bases at J, with 4 bases between the two ends. Germline CDR1 reads SGHNT; CDR2 reads YENEEA. Here the CDR3 DNA reads TGTGCCAGCAGCTTAGGCAGCGAGCAGTACTTC. This gives the protein CASSLGSEQYF. Together with reference TRBV11-3 and TRBJ2-7, the CDR3 gives the full variable domain: EAGVVQSPRYKIIEKKQPVAFWCNPISGHNTLYWYLQNLGQGPELLIRYENEEAVDDSQLPKDRFSAERLKGVDSTLKIQPAELGDSAVYLCASSLGSEQYFGPGTRLTVT.